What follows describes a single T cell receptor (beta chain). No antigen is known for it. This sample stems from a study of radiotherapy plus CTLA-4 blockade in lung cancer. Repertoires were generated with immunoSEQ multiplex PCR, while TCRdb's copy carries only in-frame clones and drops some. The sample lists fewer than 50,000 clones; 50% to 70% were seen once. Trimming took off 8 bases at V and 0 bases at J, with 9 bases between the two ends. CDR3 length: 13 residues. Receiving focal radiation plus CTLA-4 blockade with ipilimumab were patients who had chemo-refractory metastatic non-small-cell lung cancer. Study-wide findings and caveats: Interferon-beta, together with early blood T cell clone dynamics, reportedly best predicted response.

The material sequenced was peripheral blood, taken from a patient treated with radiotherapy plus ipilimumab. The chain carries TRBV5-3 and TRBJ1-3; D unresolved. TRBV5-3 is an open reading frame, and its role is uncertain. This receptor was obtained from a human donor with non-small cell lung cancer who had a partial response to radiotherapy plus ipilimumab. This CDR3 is CARTGDSGNTIYF. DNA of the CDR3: TGTGCCAGGACGGGAGACTCTGGAAACACCATATATTTT.